These 27 T cell receptor beta chains were all obtained from the same sample, sequenced in a study of tumor-infiltrating lymphocytes in oesophageal squamous cell carcinoma. MiXCR was run by TCRdb on the PCR reads, yielding one entry per CDR3 protein. The sample shows more than 15,000 distinct CDR3 sequences, approximately 45% of them seen only once. Sequencing was performed on normal esophageal tissue next to the tumor. The receptor set was obtained from a female donor with esophageal squamous cell carcinoma.

This clonotype was detected only a few times. This sequence joins TRBV14 and TRBJ1-2; no reliable D call. V shed 2 bases and J shed 2 bases, with 3 bases lying between them. The germline V gene has CDR1 SGHDN and CDR2 FVKESK. CDR3 length: 12 amino acids. CDR3 in amino acids: CASSQTNYGYTF. CDR3 bases: TGTGCCAGCAGCCAAACCAACTATGGCTACACCTTC. Full variable domain (remainder filled in from reference TRBV14 and TRBJ1-2): EAGVTQFPSHSVIEKGQTVTLRCDPISGHDNLYWYRRVMGKEIKFLLHFVKESKQDESGMPNNRFLAERTGGTYSTLKVQPAELEDSGVYFCASSQTNYGYTFGSGTRLTVV.

The chain is built from TRBV5-4 and TRBJ2-2, with D tentatively TRBD1 (5 bases). V was pared by 2 bases and J by 4 bases, with 9 bases between. This CDR3 spans 14 amino acids. Germline CDR1 reads SGHNT; CDR2 reads YYREEE (reference sequence). CDR3: CASSLADSTGELFF. In DNA form, the CDR3 reads TGTGCCAGCAGCTTAGCCGACAGCACCGGGGAGCTGTTTTTT.

V is TRBV15 and J is TRBJ2-2; TRBD1 matches at 9 bases. V lost 1 base, J lost 1 base, and 4 bases stayed unmatched. Germline V gene data show CDR1 as LNHNV and CDR2 as YYDKDF (reference sequence). CDR3 length: 17 amino acids. The CDR3 is CATSRAPGQGNTGELFF. Written as DNA, the CDR3 is TGTGCCACCAGCAGAGCCCCGGGACAGGGGAACACCGGGGAGCTGTTTTTT.

The rearrangement links TRBV7-2 to TRBJ1-6; perhaps TRBD1 as D (6 bases). Trimming left V 6 bases short and J 2 bases short, with 14 bases between. This CDR3 is built from 16 residues. The germline V gene encodes CDR1 SGHTA and CDR2 FQGNSA. CDR3 protein: CASRELGGTYNSPLHF. CDR3 sequence (DNA): TGTGCCAGCAGGGAGCTAGGGGGGACCTATAATTCACCCCTCCACTTT.

The rearrangement links TRBV12-3 or TRBV12-4 to TRBJ2-5; no firm D call. The J call is doubtful: the DNA matches TRBJ2-7 better. The CDR3 spans 14 residues. CDR3 in amino acids: CASSFSGQYYEQYF. The CDR3 region has the DNA TGTGCCAGCAGTTTTTCCGGTCAATACTACGAGCAGTACTTC.

The table lists this clonotype with many counts. The rearrangement links TRBV13 to TRBJ2-7; D might be TRBD1 (6 bases). Trimming removed 2 bases from V and 7 bases from J, with 12 bases in between. Germline CDR1 PRHDT, CDR2 FYEKMQ (reference sequence). CDR3 length: 13 residues. This CDR3 reads CASSLLQGTEQYF. CDR3 DNA sequence: TGTGCCAGCAGCTTACTACAGGGAACGGAGCAGTACTTC.

This clonotype was observed once. This chain connects TRBV5-6 to TRBJ1-4, with D tentatively TRBD1 (5 bases). V lost 4 bases to trimming and J lost 7 bases, with 14 bases between them. The germline CDR1 and CDR2 sequences are SGHDT and YYEEEE. The CDR3 sequence is 14 residues long. The CDR3 DNA reads as TGTGCCAGCAGCCCCCTTTCCGGGGGTGAAAAACTGTTTTTT. Amino acid sequence: CASSPLSGGEKLFF.

This clonotype has ten or more counts. Possible read error: a much larger clone is one base away. The chain uses TRBV7-9 and TRBJ2-7; 9 bases match TRBD2. This CDR3 is 13 amino acids long. The trim removed 0 bases at V and 8 bases at J, leaving 2 bases unmatched. The germline gives CDR1 SEHNR, CDR2 FQNEAQ (reference sequence). DNA for the CDR3: TGTGCCAGCAGCTTAGCTAGCGGGAGCAAGCAGTACTTC. Translating it yields CASSLASGSKQYF.

Ten or more counts support this clonotype. The CDR3 loop reads CASSNSFGYNEQYF. The CDR3 coding sequence is TGTGCCAGCAGTAACTCTTTTGGCTACAATGAGCAGTACTTC. V is TRBV6-1 and J is TRBJ2-7; D gene ambiguous. V shed 5 bases and J shed 7 bases, with 18 bases lying between them. The CDR3 has 14 amino acids. CDR1 is MNHNS, CDR2 SASEGT, per germline.

The rearrangement joins TRBV12-3 or TRBV12-4 to TRBJ1-2; 7 bases agree with TRBD1. V dropped 3 bases and J dropped 4; count of bases not matched to a gene: 5. The CDR3 has 14 amino acids. The CDR3 spells CASSFDRASYGYTF. The CDR3 region has the DNA TGTGCCAGCAGTTTCGACAGGGCCTCCTATGGCTACACCTTC.

This chain links TRBV7-2 with TRBJ2-5; D uncertain. Germline V CDR1 and CDR2: SGHTA, FQGNSA. The CDR3 spans 13 residues. The ends were cut back, 1 base at V and 11 bases at J, with 14 bases in the middle. The CDR3 region is CASSLGALGEQYF. For the CDR3, the DNA is TGTGCCAGCAGCTTAGGTGCCCTTGGAGAGCAGTACTTC.

This clonotype was found a few times. The chain couples TRBV7-8 to TRBJ2-3; maybe TRBD1 (6 bases). Near its end, the DNA agrees better with TRBJ2-7, so the J call may be wrong. The germline gives CDR1 SGHVS, CDR2 FQNEAQ. The CDR3 is 14 residues long. This CDR3 reads CASSFDRNSYEQYF. CDR3 in DNA: TGTGCCAGCAGCTTCGACAGGAACTCCTACGAGCAGTACTTC.

This clonotype was counted only a few times. The chain is built from TRBV3-1 and TRBJ2-1; TRBD2 aligns across 8 bases. The CDR3 is 17 residues long. The J segment lost 7 bases and the V segment lost 0 bases, leaving 11 bases of the junction unmatched. From germline, CDR1 is LGHDT and CDR2 YNNKEL (reference sequence). CDR3 residues: CASSQDRGSGSRNEQFF. The DNA of the CDR3 is TGTGCCAGCAGCCAAGATAGGGGAAGCGGGAGTCGGAATGAGCAGTTCTTC.

The CDR3 bases are TGTGCCAGCAGTGAATTGTCAGGGGGCCCCTACGAGCAGTACTTC. Its translation is CASSELSGGPYEQYF. The rearrangement joins TRBV6-5 to TRBJ2-7, with 8 positions matching TRBD1. This CDR3 contains 15 residues. Germline loops: CDR1 MNHEY, CDR2 SVGAGI. V shed 5 bases, J shed 2 bases, and the junction held 8 bases outside the gene matches.

The V and J genes are TRBV7-2 and TRBJ2-5, with no clear D. V was cut by 1 base and J by 2 bases, with 8 bases left in between. Looked up from germline, CDR1 is SGHTA and CDR2 is FQGNSA. This CDR3 comprises 14 residues. CDR3 in amino acids: CASSLVNSQETQYF. As DNA, the CDR3 is TGTGCCAGCAGCTTAGTCAACTCTCAAGAGACCCAGTACTTC.

The chain is built from TRBV11-3 and TRBJ2-3; no clear D gene. CDR3 length: 13 amino acids. From germline, CDR1 is SGHNT and CDR2 YENEEA. V was shortened by 2 bases and J by 8 bases, with 11 bases between the two germline ends. This chain's CDR3 is CASSLNKAGTQYF. Here the CDR3 DNA reads TGTGCCAGCAGCTTAAACAAGGCCGGTACGCAGTATTTT.

This clonotype was observed at least ten times. The chain uses TRBV19 and TRBJ1-1; D uncertain. V shed 2 bases and J shed 0 bases, with 13 bases lying between them. Per the germline V gene, CDR1 is LNHDA and CDR2 is SQIVND (reference sequence). CDR3 length equals 16 residues. The CDR3 reads CASSIFLGRLNTEAFF. The CDR3 coding sequence is TGTGCCAGTAGTATATTCCTGGGCAGATTGAACACTGAAGCTTTCTTT. Supplemented by reference TRBV19 and TRBJ1-1, the full variable domain reads DGGITQSPKYLFRKEGQNVTLSCEQNLNHDAMYWYRQDPGQGLRLIYYSQIVNDFQKGDIAEGYSVSREKKESFPLTVTSAQKNPTAFYLCASSIFLGRLNTEAFFGQGTRLTVV.

A word on this clonotype: The CDR3 does not close with the conserved phenylalanine or tryptophan, likely indicating a read error. The DNA is omitted, as the CDR3 cannot be located on it reliably, and the CDR3 follows TCRdb's listing. V and J are TRBV11-3 and TRBJ2-5. The CDR3 region is 8 residues in length, termini included. The germline gives CDR1 SGHNT, CDR2 YENEEA. The CDR3 region is CASSLEGS.

This clonotype was detected ten times or more. V and J are TRBV12-3 or TRBV12-4 and TRBJ2-3; 7 nucleotides line up with TRBD2. The J segment lost 4 bases and the V segment lost 3 bases, leaving 10 bases of the junction unmatched. CDR3 length: 16 amino acids. CDR3 DNA: TGTGCCAGCAGTTTTCGAGGGAGGGCCCCCGCAGATACGCAGTATTTT. This codes for CASSFRGRAPADTQYF.

The chain links TRBV28 to TRBJ2-1, with TRBD2 matching over 14 bases. V shed 7 bases, J shed 10 bases, and the junction held 6 bases outside the gene matches. The CDR3 has 14 amino acids. Germline CDR1 MDHEN, CDR2 SYDVKM. CDR3 DNA sequence: TGTGCCAGCACCACGGGACTAGCGGGAGTAGAGCAGTTCTTC. The encoded protein is CASTTGLAGVEQFF.

On this clonotype itself: An end of the junction does not agree with germline; a read error may underlie this. V and J are TRBV27 and TRBJ1-4; D remains unclear. CDR1 and CDR2 from the germline V gene are MNHEY and SMNVEV (reference sequence). There are 13 residues in the CDR3. CDR3 residues: CASSFDWVEKLLF. CDR3 sequence (DNA): TGTGCCAGCAGTTTTGACTGGGTGGAAAAACTGTTGTTT.

This clonotype was seen at least ten times. The rearrangement joins TRBV28 to TRBJ2-1, with D unresolved. This CDR3 contains 13 residues. Germline V gives CDR1 MDHEN, CDR2 SYDVKM. Trimming took 6 bases from V and 8 from J, leaving 14 bases between them. The CDR3 DNA follows: TGTGCCAGCAGCCCCAATTTGAGAGATGAGCAGTTCTTC. Translating it yields CASSPNLRDEQFF.

This clonotype occurred many times. The V call is TRBV4-2, the J call TRBJ2-3; unclear D gene. The ends were cut back, 1 base at V and 2 bases at J, with 4 bases in the middle. The CDR3 length is 13 residues. Germline V gene sequence: CDR1 LGHNA, CDR2 YNFKEQ. The CDR3 nucleotides are TGTGCCAGCAGCCAAGGGCCCACAGATACGCAGTATTTT. Encoded protein: CASSQGPTDTQYF.

This clonotype was observed at least ten times. The CDR3: CASSLAGGNTEAFF. Written as DNA, the CDR3 is TGCGCCAGCAGCTTGGCCGGGGGGAACACTGAAGCTTTCTTT. The chain employs TRBV5-1 and TRBJ1-1; D may be TRBD1 (5 bases). Germline-derived CDR1 and CDR2 are SGHRS and YFSETQ. The V gene lost 0 bases and the J gene lost 1 base, with 7 bases spanning the gap. The CDR3 runs 14 residues.

This chain uses TRBV24-1 with TRBJ1-4; D not resolved. The CDR3 is 14 amino acids. V was pared by 3 bases and J by 7 bases, with 11 bases between. In germline, CDR1 is KGHDR, CDR2 SFDVKD. Here the CDR3 reads CATSDTYSGEKLFF. The CDR3 DNA sequence: TGTGCCACCAGTGATACCTACAGTGGTGAAAAACTGTTTTTT.

By share, this clonotype ranks as medium-sized. This chain links TRBV6-6 with TRBJ2-7; TRBD1 matches 12 bases. V shed 1 base, J shed 3 bases, and the junction held 10 bases outside the gene matches. The CDR3 covers 18 residues. Germline V CDR1 and CDR2: MNHNY, SVGAGI (reference sequence). CDR3 region: CASSYWRTGTGGFYEQYF. CDR3 in DNA: TGTGCCAGCAGTTACTGGCGCACCGGGACAGGGGGCTTCTACGAGCAGTACTTC.

The chain couples TRBV11-2 to TRBJ2-5, with TRBD2 identical over 9 bases. Germline values: CDR1 SGHAT, CDR2 FQNNGV. CDR3 size: 16 residues. Trimming at V came to 0 bases and at J to 4 bases, leaving 6 bases not matched to a gene. The CDR3 sequence is CASSLDMASGTETQYF. The CDR3 coding sequence is TGTGCCAGCAGCTTAGACATGGCTAGCGGGACAGAGACCCAGTACTTC.